This T cell receptor beta chain was recovered during a study of graft-versus-host responses after intestinal transplantation. In the case of this clone: What it recognizes is unknown.

The CDR3 length is 16 residues. The germline gives CDR1 LNHDA, CDR2 SQIVND (reference sequence). V trimming: 2 bases; J trimming: 3 bases; junction bases outside the gene matches: 7. The data were produced by immunoSEQ multiplex PCR, yet TCRdb's version contains in-frame clones alone and is incomplete. The sample holds roughly 100,000 clones; under 95% are singletons and the top ten take 0.95% to 1.5%. The genes are TRBV19 and TRBJ2-3; the match to TRBD2 covers 8 bases. This sequence originates from a human donor who received an intestinal transplant. The sequenced sample was unstimulated CD8+ T cells sorted from spleen or lymph node cells, obtained before intestinal transplant. The DNA for the CDR3 is TGTGCCAGTAGTATAACGAGCGGGGGCTCGACAGATACGCAGTATTTT. Its protein product is CASSITSGGSTDTQYF.